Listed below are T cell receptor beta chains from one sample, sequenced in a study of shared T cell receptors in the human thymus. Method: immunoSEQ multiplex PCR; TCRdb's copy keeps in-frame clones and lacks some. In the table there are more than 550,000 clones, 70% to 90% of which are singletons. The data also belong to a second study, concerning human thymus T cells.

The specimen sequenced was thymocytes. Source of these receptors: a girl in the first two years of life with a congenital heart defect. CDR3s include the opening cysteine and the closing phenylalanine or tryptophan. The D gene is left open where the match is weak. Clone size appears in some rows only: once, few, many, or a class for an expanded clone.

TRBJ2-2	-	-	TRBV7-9	CASSPSSEDGELFF	TGTGCCAGCAGCCCGTCCAGTGAAGACGGGGAGCTGTTTTTT
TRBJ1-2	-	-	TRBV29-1	CSVESLRANGYTF	TGCAGCGTTGAAAGCCTGCGGGCCAATGGCTACACCTTC
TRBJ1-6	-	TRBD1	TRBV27	CASGTPGQGPRGSPLHF	TGTGCCAGCGGAACCCCGGGACAGGGGCCCCGGGGTTCACCCCTCCACTTT
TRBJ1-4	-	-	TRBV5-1	CASSSREDGEENEKLFF	TGCGCCAGCAGCTCCCGGGAGGACGGGGAGGAAAATGAAAAACTGTTTTTT
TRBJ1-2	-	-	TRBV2	CASSEAPGWGVLYYGYTF	TGTGCCAGCAGTGAAGCCCCGGGCTGGGGGGTGCTGTACTATGGCTACACCTTC
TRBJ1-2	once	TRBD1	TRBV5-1	CASSSTGQHNYGYTF	TGCGCCAGCAGCTCGACGGGACAGCACAACTATGGCTACACCTTC
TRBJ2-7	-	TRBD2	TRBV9	CASSVGAGGYEQYF	TGTGCCAGCAGCGTCGGAGCGGGGGGGTACGAGCAGTACTTC
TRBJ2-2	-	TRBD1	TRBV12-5	CASGLSGQGPYTGELFF	TGTGCTAGTGGTTTGTCGGGACAGGGCCCCTACACCGGGGAGCTGTTTTTT
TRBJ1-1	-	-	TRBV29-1	CSVDIEPVLYTEAFF	TGCAGCGTTGATATCGAACCGGTCCTATACACTGAAGCTTTCTTT
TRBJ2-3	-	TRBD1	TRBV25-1	CASSERGQDRGTQYF	TGTGCCAGCAGTGAGCGTGGACAGGATAGGGGTACGCAGTATTTT
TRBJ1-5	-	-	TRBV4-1	CASSQPSGGVSNQPQHF	TGCGCCAGCAGCCAACCTTCGGGGGGGGTCAGCAATCAGCCCCAGCATTTT
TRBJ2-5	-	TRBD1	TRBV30	CAWSVLQGVETQYF	TGTGCCTGGAGTGTACTTCAGGGGGTAGAGACCCAGTACTTC
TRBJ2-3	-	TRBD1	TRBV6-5	CASSYRTGGLTDTQYF	TGTGCCAGCAGTTATCGGACAGGGGGCTTGACAGATACGCAGTATTTT
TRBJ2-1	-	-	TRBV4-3	CASSQDRMEGYYNEQFF	TGCGCCAGCAGCCAAGATCGGATGGAGGGCTACTACAATGAGCAGTTCTTC
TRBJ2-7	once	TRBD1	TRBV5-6	CASSFQSGTDNYEQYF	TGTGCCAGCAGCTTCCAATCCGGGACAGACAACTACGAGCAGTACTTC
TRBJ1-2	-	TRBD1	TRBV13	CASSYRGHGYTF	TGTGCCAGCAGCTACAGGGGGCATGGCTACACCTTC
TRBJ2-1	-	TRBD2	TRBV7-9	CASSLLGGGESYNEQFF	TGTGCCAGCAGCTTATTAGGCGGGGGGGAATCCTACAATGAGCAGTTCTTC
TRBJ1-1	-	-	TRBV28	CASSLRTWQKSHTEAFF	TGTGCCAGCAGTTTAAGAACCTGGCAAAAATCCCACACTGAAGCTTTCTTT
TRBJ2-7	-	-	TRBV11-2	CASSRSYYEQYF	TGTGCCAGCAGCCGGTCCTACTACGAGCAGTACTTC
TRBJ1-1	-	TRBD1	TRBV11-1	CASSLLQERGLMSEAFF	TGTGCCAGCAGCCTGCTCCAGGAAAGGGGGCTTATGTCTGAAGCTTTCTTT
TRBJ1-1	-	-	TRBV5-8	CAIGTKNTEAFF	TGTGCCATCGGTACCAAGAACACTGAAGCTTTCTTT
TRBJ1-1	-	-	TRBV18	CASSPGGLCEAFF	TGTGCCAGCTCACCAGGAGGGTTGTGTGAAGCTTTCTTT
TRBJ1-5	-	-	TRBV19	CASSMTANQPQHF	TGTGCCAGTAGTATGACAGCTAATCAGCCCCAGCATTTT
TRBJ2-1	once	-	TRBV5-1	CASSLDSPNEQFF	TGCGCCAGCAGCTTGGACAGCCCGAATGAGCAGTTCTTC
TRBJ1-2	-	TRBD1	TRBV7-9	CASSLTGNPGGYTF	TGTGCCAGCAGCCTGACAGGGAACCCAGGGGGCTACACCTTC
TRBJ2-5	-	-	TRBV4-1	CASSHSGLGETQYF	TGCGCCAGCAGCCATTCAGGGCTAGGGGAGACCCAGTACTTC
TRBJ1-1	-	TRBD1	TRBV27	CASSLGQGGTEAFF	TGTGCCAGCAGTTTAGGACAGGGAGGAACTGAAGCTTTCTTT
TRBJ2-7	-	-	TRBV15	CATSRDRIWGQSGGYEQYF	TGTGCCACCAGCAGAGATAGAATTTGGGGGCAGTCTGGAGGCTACGAGCAGTACTTC
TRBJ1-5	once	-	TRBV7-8	CASSTKHQGLRQPQHF	TGTGCCAGCAGCACAAAACATCAGGGGTTAAGACAGCCCCAGCATTTT
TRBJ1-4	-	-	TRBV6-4	CASAGGGAREKLFF	TGTGCCAGCGCGGGTGGGGGGGCCAGAGAAAAACTGTTTTTT
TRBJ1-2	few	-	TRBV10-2	CASSDPTGTRGNYGYTF	TGCGCCAGCAGTGACCCCACTGGGACAAGGGGGAACTATGGCTACACCTTC
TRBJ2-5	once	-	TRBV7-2	CASSDRTAKETQYF	TGTGCCAGCAGCGACAGGACAGCCAAAGAGACCCAGTACTTC
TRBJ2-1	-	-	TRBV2	CASSEISPTENYNEQFF	TGTGCCAGCAGTGAAATTTCGCCCACCGAGAACTACAATGAGCAGTTCTTC
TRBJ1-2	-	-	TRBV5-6	CASSWSPGTNYGYTF	TGTGCCAGCAGCTGGTCTCCAGGGACTAACTATGGCTACACCTTC
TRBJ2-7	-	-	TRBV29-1	CSVEGGRPYEQYF	TGCAGCGTTGAGGGTGGCAGGCCCTACGAGCAGTACTTC
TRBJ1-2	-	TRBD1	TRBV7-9	CASSLAQGKDYGYTF	TGTGCCAGCAGCTTAGCACAGGGGAAGGACTATGGCTACACCTTC
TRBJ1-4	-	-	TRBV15	CATSRASSGFQLFF	TGTGCCACCAGCAGAGCTTCCTCGGGATTTCAACTGTTTTTT
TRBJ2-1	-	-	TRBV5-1	CASRLSSLASTYNEQFF	TGCGCCAGCAGACTAAGCTCCCTAGCGTCAACCTACAATGAGCAGTTCTTC
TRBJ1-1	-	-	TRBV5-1	CASRRAIDTEAFF	TGCGCCAGCAGGAGGGCGATAGACACTGAAGCTTTCTTT
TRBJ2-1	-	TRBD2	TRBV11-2	CASSPTGTRPYYEQFF	TGTGCCAGCAGCCCAACCGGGACTAGACCCTACTATGAGCAGTTCTTC
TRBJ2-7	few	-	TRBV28	CASSGGLRSCEQYF	TGTGCCAGCAGTGGGGGACTTCGCAGTTGCGAGCAGTACTTC
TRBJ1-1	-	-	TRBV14	CASSLLGDTLNTEAFF	TGTGCCAGCAGCCTCCTCGGGGACACCCTGAACACTGAAGCTTTCTTT
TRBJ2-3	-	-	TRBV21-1	CASSKSDRTFTDTQYF	TGTGCCAGCAGCAAATCGGATCGGACTTTCACAGATACGCAGTATTTT
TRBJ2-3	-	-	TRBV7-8	CASSLRGYTDTQYF	TGTGCCAGCAGCTTAAGGGGTTACACAGATACGCAGTATTTT
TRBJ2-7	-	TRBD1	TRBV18	CASSRQGPLGPYEQYF	TGTGCCAGCTCTCGACAGGGGCCCCTTGGGCCCTACGAGCAGTACTTC
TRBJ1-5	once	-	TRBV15	CATSTATRAPSGGLGQPQHF	TGTGCCACCAGCACCGCCACCAGGGCCCCTTCGGGAGGATTAGGTCAGCCCCAGCATTTT
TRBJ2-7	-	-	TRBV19	CASSIDGHKGLLYEQYF	TGTGCCAGTAGTATAGACGGACACAAGGGACTTCTTTACGAGCAGTACTTC
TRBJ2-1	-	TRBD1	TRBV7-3	CASSPRGGLPYNEQFF	TGTGCCAGCAGCCCTCGAGGGGGCCTACCCTACAATGAGCAGTTCTTC
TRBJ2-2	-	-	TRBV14	CASSLTRTAANTGELFF	TGTGCCAGCAGCCTAACACGAACAGCCGCGAACACCGGGGAGCTGTTTTTT
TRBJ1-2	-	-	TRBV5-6	CASSSPRHLTDYGYTF	TGTGCCAGCAGCTCCCCGCGTCACCTGACAGACTATGGCTACACCTTC
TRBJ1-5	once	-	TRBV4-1	CASSHFLGGQPQHF	TGCGCCAGCAGCCATTTCCTTGGTGGCCAGCCCCAGCATTTT
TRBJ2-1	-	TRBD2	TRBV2	CASSEALTSGEYNEQFF	TGTGCCAGCAGTGAAGCGCTCACTAGCGGGGAATACAATGAGCAGTTCTTC
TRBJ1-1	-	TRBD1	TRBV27	CASSLGGSGQGEPKAFF	TGTGCCAGCAGTTTAGGCGGGTCGGGACAGGGCGAACCGAAAGCTTTCTTT
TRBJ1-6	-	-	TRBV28	CASSLGELGSPLHF	TGTGCCAGCAGTTTAGGAGAGCTCGGCTCACCCCTCCACTTT
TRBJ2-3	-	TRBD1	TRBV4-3	CASSQDLGTGGEPSTDTQYF	TGCGCCAGCAGCCAAGATCTGGGCACAGGGGGTGAACCGAGCACAGATACGCAGTATTTT